A single sample is the source of the 18 T cell receptor beta chains below, sequenced in a study of blood T cell repertoires in COVID-19. Repertoires were generated with immunoSEQ multiplex PCR, while TCRdb's copy carries only in-frame clones and drops some. The data contain under 95,000 clones, around 85% of them singletons. The sequenced sample was peripheral blood. The receptors derive from a man older than 75 in a cohort sampled during active COVID-19.

This clone appeared once. The V and J genes are TRBV7-2 and TRBJ2-1; 8 bases match TRBD2. This CDR3 region has 14 residues. V shed 4 bases and J 6 bases; nucleotides not matched to a gene: 5. The germline V gene has CDR1 SGHTA and CDR2 FQGNSA. In nucleotides, the CDR3 is TGTGCCAGCAGCTCCCGCGGGGGGTTCAATGAGCAGTTCTTC. Translated: CASSSRGGFNEQFF. The whole variable domain, remainder taken from reference TRBV7-2 and TRBJ2-1, is GAGVSQSPSNKVTEKGKDVELRCDPISGHTALYWYRQSLGQGLEFLIYFQGNSAPDKSGLPSDRFSAERTGGSVSTLTIQRTQQEDSAVYLCASSSRGGFNEQFFGPGTRLTVL.

V gene TRBV5-4 combines with J gene TRBJ1-1, with TRBD1 as a possible D gene (5 bases). Trimming removed 4 bases from V and 7 bases from J, with 11 bases in between. Germline CDR1 SGHNT, CDR2 YYREEE (reference sequence). The CDR3 is 12 amino acids. Here the CDR3 DNA reads TGTGCCAGCAGCGCAGGGATACGTGAAGCTTTCTTT. Translated, it gives CASSAGIREAFF.

As for this clone: The sample carries other DNA sequences with the same CDR3. The chain links TRBV5-1 to TRBJ1-3; no reliable D call. Trimming left V 4 bases short and J 0 bases short, with 11 bases between. The CDR3 runs 15 residues. Germline CDR1 is SGHRS and CDR2 is YFSETQ. CDR3 bases: TGCGCCAGCAGCCTAGACGGGAGCTCTGGAAACACCATATATTTT. Its protein is CASSLDGSSGNTIYF.

This rearrangement joins TRBV7-3 to TRBJ1-6; D not certain. This CDR3 has 13 amino acids. The V end was cut by 1 base, the J end by 7 bases, with 5 bases between. Germline V lookup: CDR1 SGHTA, CDR2 FQGTGA. CDR3 protein: CASSLNTNSPLHF. CDR3 coding DNA: TGTGCCAGCAGCTTAAACACGAATTCACCCCTCCACTTT.

The chain recombines TRBV2 with TRBJ2-3; 11 bases are a match to TRBD1. The CDR3 is made up of 14 amino acids. J lost 4 bases, V lost 6 bases, and 3 bases had no gene match. The V gene's germline CDR1 is SNHLY and CDR2 FYNNEI. The CDR3 nucleotides read TGTGCCAGCAGAGGGACAGGGGGTTCAGATACGCAGTATTTT. This encodes CASRGTGGSDTQYF. Full variable domain (outside the CDR3, taken from reference TRBV2 and TRBJ2-3): EPEVTQTPSHQVTQMGQEVILRCVPISNHLYFYWYRQILGQKVEFLVSFYNNEISEKSEIFDDQFSVERPDGSNFTLKIRSTKLEDSAMYFCASRGTGGSDTQYFGPGTRLTVL.

This chain connects TRBV28 to TRBJ2-1; D ambiguous. The ends were cut back, 6 bases at V and 0 bases at J, with 9 bases in the middle. CDR1 is MDHEN and CDR2 is SYDVKM in the germline V gene. This CDR3 spans 14 amino acids. This chain's CDR3 is CASSLPISYNEQFF. DNA of the CDR3: TGTGCCAGCAGCCTACCTATCTCCTACAATGAGCAGTTCTTC.

About this clone: This same CDR3 is encoded by further DNA sequences in the sample. The rearrangement joins TRBV12-3 or TRBV12-4 to TRBJ2-5; possible D gene TRBD1, 6 bases. V was cut by 6 bases and J by 2 bases, with 10 bases left in between. The CDR3 has 13 amino acids. The CDR3 is CASSPGQQETQYF. The DNA of the CDR3 is TGTGCCAGCAGCCCCGGACAGCAAGAGACCCAGTACTTC.

The rearrangement links TRBV18 to TRBJ1-1, with D possibly being TRBD1 (6 bases). Deletions cut 1 base from V and 6 bases from J, with 6 bases between. Germline V CDR1 and CDR2: KGHSH, LQKENI. This CDR3 comprises 12 residues. CDR3 in DNA: TGTGCCAGCTCACCACAGGGGGCTGAAGCTTTCTTT. Protein: CASSPQGAEAFF.

The genes are TRBV29-1 and TRBJ2-3, with 9 bases fitting TRBD2. The length of the CDR3 is 16 residues. Germline values: CDR1 SQVTM, CDR2 ANQGSEA. The V and J ends lost 4 bases and 0 bases, in that order; junction bases with no gene match: 8. The CDR3 protein is CSVVNLAGISTDTQYF. The CDR3, as DNA: TGCAGCGTTGTAAATCTAGCGGGGATAAGCACAGATACGCAGTATTTT.

The V gene is TRBV25-1, the J gene TRBJ2-2; TRBD1 agrees at 10 bases. The CDR3 extends over 14 amino acids. Germline-derived CDR1 and CDR2 are MGHDK and SYGVNS. Trimming took 3 bases from V and 9 from J; bases not matched to a gene: 4. CDR3 region: CASSDPGQGWELFF. In DNA form, the CDR3 reads TGTGCCAGCAGTGACCCGGGACAGGGGTGGGAGCTGTTTTTT.

The chain recombines TRBV28 with TRBJ2-1; D is perhaps TRBD1 (6 bases). V was trimmed by 3 bases and J by 9 bases, leaving 15 bases between them. The CDR3 loop spans 14 amino acids. CDR1 is MDHEN and CDR2 is SYDVKM in the germline V gene. The CDR3 region is CASSFGDKDGEQFF. The CDR3 coding sequence is TGTGCCAGCAGTTTTGGGGACAAGGATGGTGAGCAGTTCTTC.

The chain carries TRBV5-4 and TRBJ2-6; D possibly corresponds to TRBD1 (6 bases). Looked up from germline, CDR1 is SGHNT and CDR2 is YYREEE (reference sequence). Trimming removed 3 bases at V and 0 bases at J, with 13 bases between. The CDR3 totals 17 residues. CDR3 amino acids: CASSSDTGYSGANVLTF. The CDR3 nucleotides read TGTGCCAGCAGCTCCGATACAGGGTACTCTGGGGCCAACGTCCTGACTTTC.

The J gene is TRBJ1-1, the V gene TRBV5-3, with 9 bases matching TRBD1. TRBV5-3 is an ORF, with its function uncertain. The V segment lost 0 bases and the J segment 3 bases; nucleotides outside the gene matches: 6. The CDR3 length is 16 residues. Written as DNA, the CDR3 is TGTGCCAGAAGCTTGGGACAGGGGGTTAGGGACACTGAAGCTTTCTTT. As protein: CARSLGQGVRDTEAFF.

V gene TRBV19 combines with J gene TRBJ2-7, with 7 bases lining up with TRBD2. This CDR3 contains 13 residues. With 3 bases clipped from V and 7 bases from J, the junction kept 6 bases outside the gene matches. The germline gives CDR1 LNHDA, CDR2 SQIVND (reference sequence). The chain's CDR3 is CASSISGGGEQYF. CDR3 nucleotides: TGTGCCAGTAGTATTTCGGGGGGTGGTGAGCAGTACTTC.

The chain carries TRBV5-4 and TRBJ2-2; 8 nucleotides agree with TRBD2. The CDR3 consists of 16 residues. V was clipped by 4 bases and J by 5 bases; unmatched bases: 10. Germline lookup yields CDR1 SGHNT and CDR2 YYREEE (reference sequence). DNA for the CDR3: TGTGCCAGCAGCAAGGACGCGGCGGGGGGAACCGGGGAGCTGTTTTTT. It encodes CASSKDAAGGTGELFF.

In DNA, the CDR3 is TGTGCCAGCAGCCGGCTGGCGGGGAGCACAGATACGCAGTATTTT. It yields the protein CASSRLAGSTDTQYF. The chain uses TRBV6-5 and TRBJ2-3; D is perhaps TRBD2 (6 bases). The CDR3 contains 15 residues. The germline V gene encodes CDR1 MNHEY and CDR2 SVGAGI. V was shortened by 6 bases and J by 0 bases, with 13 bases between the two germline ends.

V is TRBV7-2 and J is TRBJ1-3; D unclear. Trimming removed 5 bases at V and 4 bases at J, with 9 bases between. CDR1 is SGHTA and CDR2 is FQGNSA in the germline V gene. CDR3 size: 13 residues. The CDR3 region has the DNA TGTGCCAGCAGCCCGACGAGGGGAAACACCATATATTTT. This sequence encodes CASSPTRGNTIYF. The full variable domain, completed using reference TRBV7-2 and TRBJ1-3, is GAGVSQSPSNKVTEKGKDVELRCDPISGHTALYWYRQSLGQGLEFLIYFQGNSAPDKSGLPSDRFSAERTGGSVSTLTIQRTQQEDSAVYLCASSPTRGNTIYFGEGSWLTVV.

The chain has TRBV19 and TRBJ1-6; 10 bases are shared with TRBD1. Germline CDR1 and CDR2: LNHDA and SQIVND (reference sequence). This CDR3 comprises 16 residues. V lost 7 bases, J lost 1 base, and 4 bases stayed unmatched. The CDR3 DNA is TGTGCCAGTAAGGGACAGGGGTTGTCCTATAATTCACCCCTCCACTTT. This translates into CASKGQGLSYNSPLHF.